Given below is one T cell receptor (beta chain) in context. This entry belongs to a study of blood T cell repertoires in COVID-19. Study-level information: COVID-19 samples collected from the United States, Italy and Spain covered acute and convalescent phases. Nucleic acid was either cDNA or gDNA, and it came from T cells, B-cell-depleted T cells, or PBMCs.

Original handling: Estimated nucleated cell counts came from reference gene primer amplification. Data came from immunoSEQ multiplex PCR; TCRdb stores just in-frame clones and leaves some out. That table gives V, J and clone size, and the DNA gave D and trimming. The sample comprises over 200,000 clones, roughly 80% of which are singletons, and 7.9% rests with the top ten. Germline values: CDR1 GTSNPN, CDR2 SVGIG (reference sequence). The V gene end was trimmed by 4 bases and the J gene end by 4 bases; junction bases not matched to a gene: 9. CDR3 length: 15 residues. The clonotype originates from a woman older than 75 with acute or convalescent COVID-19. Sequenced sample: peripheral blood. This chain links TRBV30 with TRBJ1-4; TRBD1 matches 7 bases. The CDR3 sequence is CAWTPFRGVNEKLFF. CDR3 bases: TGTGCCTGGACCCCGTTCAGGGGGGTTAATGAAAAACTGTTTTTT.